This T cell receptor beta chain stems from a study of vaccination and CD4 T cells after COVID-19. Treatment described: roughly 10-day PBMC culture with coronavirus spike peptide pools or control peptides (ViraFEST assay). ViraFEST enlarged antigen-specific T cell populations with peptide pools and afterwards sequenced TCRs. The CDR3 length is 15 residues. V shed 0 bases and J 7 bases; nucleotides not matched to a gene: 3. Germline V gene sequence: CDR1 MGHDK, CDR2 SYGVNS. Once obtained from cultured CD4+ T cells, the DNA was sequenced using the Oncomine TCR Beta short-read assay. MiXCR, applied by TCRdb to the PCR reads, yields one record per CDR3 protein. The data hold around 20,000 distinct CDR3 sequences, with nearly 60% observed a single time. Comment on this clonotype: Its antigen remains unknown.

The J gene is TRBJ2-1, the V gene TRBV25-1, with 10 nucleotides matching TRBD2. The specimen comprised CD4+ T cells from blood, cultured in vitro, sampled before SARS-CoV-2 vaccination. The clonotype originates from a human donor who had recovered from COVID-19. The CDR3 nucleotides read TGTGCCAGCAGTGAATATCGGACTAGCGGAAATGAGCAGTTCTTC. It encodes CASSEYRTSGNEQFF.